One and the same sample provided the 19 T cell receptor beta chains below, sequenced in a study of cytomegalovirus exposure and HLA in healthy donors. Clones were read by immunoSEQ multiplex PCR, and TCRdb kept only the in-frame ones, dropping some. This table holds roughly 150,000 clones, roughly 91% found once. The sample consisted of PBMCs. These receptors all come from a woman in her late teens or twenties in good health and CMV-seropositive.

J is TRBJ2-5 and V is TRBV18; weak D call: TRBD1 (6 bases). CDR3 length: 16 residues. From germline, CDR1 is KGHSH and CDR2 LQKENI. Trimming removed 1 base from V and 7 bases from J, with 19 bases in between. CDR3 residues: CASSPRQVSGQTTQYF. CDR3 in DNA: TGTGCCAGCTCACCACGACAGGTTTCGGGCCAGACGACCCAGTACTTC. The full variable domain, its missing parts supplied by reference TRBV18 and TRBJ2-5, is NAGVMQNPRHLVRRRGQEARLRCSPMKGHSHVYWYRQLPEEGLKFMVYLQKENIIDESGMPKERFSAEFPKEGPSILRIQQVVRGDSAAYFCASSPRQVSGQTTQYFGPGTRLLVL.

For the CDR3, the DNA is TGTGCCAGCAGCTTTAGCGGAGCCTACGAGCAGTACTTC. This gives the protein CASSFSGAYEQYF. The gene calls are TRBV6-6 and TRBJ2-7; TRBD2 might be the D (6 bases). The V gene lost 6 bases and the J gene lost 2 bases, with 11 bases spanning the gap. The CDR3 length is 13 residues. The germline V gene encodes CDR1 MNHNY and CDR2 SVGAGI (reference sequence).

The chain couples TRBV4-3 to TRBJ2-7; a weak D match, TRBD1 (7 bases). Germline V gene sequence: CDR1 LGHNA, CDR2 YSLEER. The CDR3 consists of 14 residues. Deletions cut 3 bases from V and 3 bases from J, with 12 bases between. The CDR3 DNA reads as TGCGCCAGCAGCCAGGCAGGGGGGTACTACGAGCAGTACTTC. Residues: CASSQAGGYYEQYF.

The chain has TRBV5-1 and TRBJ1-1; a weak D match, TRBD1 (6 bases). The CDR3 sequence is 15 residues long. Trimming stripped 4 bases from V and 1 base from J, with 14 bases between. Germline CDR1 reads SGHRS; CDR2 reads YFSETQ. The CDR3 nucleotides read TGCGCCAGCAGCCCAAACCCCAGGGGGAACACTGAAGCTTTCTTT. Translating gives CASSPNPRGNTEAFF.

The CDR3 protein is CASSVTSGRVEQYF. DNA of the CDR3: TGTGCCAGCAGTGTGACTAGCGGGAGGGTTGAGCAGTACTTC. The J gene is TRBJ2-7, the V gene TRBV27; 14 nucleotides line up with TRBD2. The V gene's germline CDR1 is MNHEY and CDR2 SMNVEV (reference sequence). The CDR3 contains 14 residues. Trimming cost V 5 bases and J 7 bases; bases outside gene matches: 4.

The rearrangement joins TRBV30 to TRBJ1-2, with TRBD1 as a possible D gene (5 bases). This CDR3 comprises 14 residues. Germline V lookup: CDR1 GTSNPN, CDR2 SVGIG (reference sequence). Trimming left V 0 bases short and J 5 bases short, with 13 bases between. CDR3 loop: CAWSVRWGEYGYTF. CDR3 in DNA: TGTGCCTGGAGTGTACGCTGGGGGGAATATGGCTACACCTTC.

The chain uses TRBV6-5 and TRBJ2-1, with D perhaps matching TRBD2 (6 bases). The CDR3 runs to 14 residues. Germline V lookup: CDR1 MNHEY, CDR2 SVGAGI. Trimming took 7 bases from V and 6 from J, leaving 16 bases between them. The CDR3 is CASTDPVSGNEQFF. DNA of the CDR3: TGTGCCAGCACCGATCCAGTTAGCGGCAATGAGCAGTTCTTC.

The chain uses TRBV21-1 and TRBJ1-1. TRBV21-1 has pseudogene status. CDR3 size: 13 residues. CDR3 region: CASSKARITRAFF. CDR3 coding DNA: TGTGCCAGCAGCAAAGCGAGAATCACGAGGGCTTTCTTT.

CDR3 residues: CASSLDNGNTIYF. The CDR3 DNA is TGTGCCAGCAGTTTAGACAATGGAAACACCATATATTTT. This chain joins TRBV28 and TRBJ1-3; D unclear. V was pared by 2 bases and J by 3 bases, with 5 bases between. This CDR3 comprises 13 residues. Germline values: CDR1 MDHEN, CDR2 SYDVKM.

This clone was observed once. The rearrangement joins TRBV11-3 to TRBJ2-7, with 10 bases fitting TRBD1. V dropped 5 bases and J dropped 6; count of bases not matched to a gene: 10. CDR1 and CDR2 (germline): SGHNT, YENEEA. The CDR3 loop spans 15 amino acids. The CDR3 loop is CASSPTGTGASEQYF. CDR3 DNA sequence: TGTGCCAGCAGCCCGACCGGGACAGGGGCCAGCGAGCAGTACTTC. The whole variable domain, filled in from reference TRBV11-3 and TRBJ2-7, reads EAGVVQSPRYKIIEKKQPVAFWCNPISGHNTLYWYLQNLGQGPELLIRYENEEAVDDSQLPKDRFSAERLKGVDSTLKIQPAELGDSAVYLCASSPTGTGASEQYFGPGTRLTVT.

This clone showed up just a few times. The chain links TRBV6-4 to TRBJ2-1; 8 positions match TRBD2. The germline gives CDR1 MRHNA, CDR2 SNTAGT. V trimming: 4 bases; J trimming: 1 base; junction bases outside the gene matches: 3. The CDR3 loop spans 15 amino acids. This CDR3 is CASSVSGTSYNEQFF. In DNA form, the CDR3 reads TGTGCCAGCAGTGTTAGCGGGACTTCCTACAATGAGCAGTTCTTC.

The chain carries TRBV29-1 and TRBJ2-7; 10 positions match TRBD2. The CDR3 has 12 amino acids. Trimming cost V 6 bases and J 4 bases; bases outside gene matches: 3. Germline CDR1 SQVTM, CDR2 ANQGSEA. Here the CDR3 reads CSVAGGSYEQYF. The DNA of the CDR3 is TGCAGCGTAGCGGGAGGGTCGTACGAGCAGTACTTC.

The chain combines TRBV30 with TRBJ2-1, with 7 nucleotides matching TRBD2. The CDR3 has 15 residues. In germline, CDR1 is GTSNPN, CDR2 SVGIG (reference sequence). V was pared by 0 bases and J by 0 bases, with 2 bases of the junction left unmatched. The CDR3 sequence: CAWSVGGSSYNEQFF. As DNA, the CDR3 is TGTGCCTGGAGTGTGGGCGGGAGCTCCTACAATGAGCAGTTCTTC.

The V and J genes are TRBV27 and TRBJ2-7; 10 bases map to TRBD1. CDR3 length: 13 amino acids. J gave up 6 bases and V 7 bases, and 6 bases lay outside the gene matches. The germline V gene encodes CDR1 MNHEY and CDR2 SMNVEV (reference sequence). CDR3 protein: CASTGTGEVEQYF. The CDR3 nucleotides read TGTGCCAGCACCGGGACAGGGGAGGTCGAGCAGTACTTC.

The chain links TRBV10-3 to TRBJ1-2; D not resolved. The V end lost 9 bases, the J end lost 2 bases, and 13 bases lay between the germline ends. The CDR3 is 13 residues long. CDR1 and CDR2 (germline): ENHRY, SYGVKD. The CDR3 protein is CAIALLPNYGYTF. The CDR3 region has the DNA TGTGCCATAGCACTCCTCCCCAACTATGGCTACACCTTC.

The rearrangement joins TRBV30 to TRBJ1-4, with D possibly matching TRBD1 (6 bases). Germline CDR1 is GTSNPN and CDR2 is SVGIG (reference sequence). V dropped 2 bases and J dropped 7 bases, with 14 bases sitting between them. The CDR3 loop spans 14 amino acids. The CDR3: CAWSIGGRGEKLFF. DNA for the CDR3: TGTGCCTGGAGTATCGGGGGGCGCGGTGAAAAACTGTTTTTT. The variable domain in full, completed from reference TRBV30 and TRBJ1-4, reads SQTIHQWPATLVQPVGSPLSLECTVEGTSNPNLYWYRQAAGRGLQLLFYSVGIGQISSEVPQNLSASRPQDRQFILSSKKLLLSDSGFYLCAWSIGGRGEKLFFGSGTQLSVL.

V gene TRBV7-2 combines with J gene TRBJ2-7; D not certain. Germline-derived CDR1 and CDR2 are SGHTA and FQGNSA. V gave up 1 base and J gave up 4 bases, with 5 bases separating them. This CDR3 has 12 amino acids. CDR3 residues: CASSLGQYEQYF. The DNA for the CDR3 is TGTGCCAGCAGCTTAGGGCAGTACGAGCAGTACTTC. Full variable domain (outside the CDR3, taken from reference TRBV7-2 and TRBJ2-7): GAGVSQSPSNKVTEKGKDVELRCDPISGHTALYWYRQSLGQGLEFLIYFQGNSAPDKSGLPSDRFSAERTGGSVSTLTIQRTQQEDSAVYLCASSLGQYEQYFGPGTRLTVT.

In DNA form, the CDR3 reads TGTGCCAGCAGCACGGAGGATTACACTGAAGCTTTCTTT. This sequence encodes CASSTEDYTEAFF. The V call is TRBV9, the J call TRBJ1-1; D is uncertain. The CDR3 extends over 13 amino acids. Deletions cut 4 bases from V and 3 bases from J, with 10 bases between. CDR1 SGDLS and CDR2 YYNGEE come from the germline V gene.

The J gene is TRBJ2-7, the V gene TRBV28; TRBD2 matches 10 bases. CDR1 MDHEN and CDR2 SYDVKM come from the germline V gene. The V segment lost 7 bases and the J segment 5 bases; nucleotides outside the gene matches: 2. This CDR3 is 12 amino acids long. The CDR3 sequence is CASTGTSDEQYF. The CDR3 bases are TGTGCCAGCACAGGGACTAGCGACGAGCAGTACTTC.